This T cell receptor beta chain derives from a study of blood T cells in healthy people across ages. Study results and caveats: Roughly linearly, TCR beta diversity per million T cells fell as age increased.

Note on this clonotype: Its antigen is not identified.

With a J-beta primer mix and a sample-barcoded 5' primer, a second PCR ran about 7 to 11 cycles. TCRdb reprocessed the 5' RACE reads with MiXCR, giving one entry per CDR3 protein. The sample lists hundreds of thousands of distinct CDR3 sequences, 40% to 65% occurring once. This CDR3 comprises 11 residues. Germline CDR1 is DFQATT and CDR2 is SNEGSKA (reference sequence). The junction had 8 bases not matched to a gene; V was cut back by 7 bases and J by 9 bases. The source material was blood. The V gene is TRBV20-1, the J gene TRBJ2-5; 7 bases align to TRBD1. This clonotype was sampled from an elderly man in good health. CDR3 coding DNA: TGCAGTGTTCCTACCCAGGGGGCCCAGTACTTC. Translating it yields CSVPTQGAQYF.